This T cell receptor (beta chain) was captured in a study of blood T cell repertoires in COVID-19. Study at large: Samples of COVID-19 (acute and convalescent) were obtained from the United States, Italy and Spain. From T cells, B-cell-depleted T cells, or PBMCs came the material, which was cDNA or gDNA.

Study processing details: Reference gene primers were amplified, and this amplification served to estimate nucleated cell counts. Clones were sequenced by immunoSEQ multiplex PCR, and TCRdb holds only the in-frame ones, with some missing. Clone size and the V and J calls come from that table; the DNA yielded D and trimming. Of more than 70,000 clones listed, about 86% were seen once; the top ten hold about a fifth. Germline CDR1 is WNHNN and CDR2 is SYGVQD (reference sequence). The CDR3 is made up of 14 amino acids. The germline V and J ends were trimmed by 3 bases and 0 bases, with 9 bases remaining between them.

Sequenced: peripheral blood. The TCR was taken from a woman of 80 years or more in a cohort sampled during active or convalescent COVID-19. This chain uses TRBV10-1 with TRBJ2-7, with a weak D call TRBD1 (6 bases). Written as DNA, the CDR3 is TGCGCCAGCAGTGAAGGCAGGGGCTCCTACGAGCAGTACTTC. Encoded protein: CASSEGRGSYEQYF.